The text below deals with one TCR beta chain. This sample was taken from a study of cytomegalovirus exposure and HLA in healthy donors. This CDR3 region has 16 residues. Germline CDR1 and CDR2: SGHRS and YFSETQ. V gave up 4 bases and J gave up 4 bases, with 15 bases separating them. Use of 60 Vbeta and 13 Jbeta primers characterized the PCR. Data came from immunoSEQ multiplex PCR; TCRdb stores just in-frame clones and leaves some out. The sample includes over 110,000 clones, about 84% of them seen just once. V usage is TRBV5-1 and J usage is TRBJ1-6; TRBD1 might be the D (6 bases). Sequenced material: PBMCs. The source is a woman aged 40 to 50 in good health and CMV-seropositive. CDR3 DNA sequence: TGCGCCAGCAGCCAGACGACAGGAATGTATAATTCACCCCTCCACTTT. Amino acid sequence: CASSQTTGMYNSPLHF.